This TCR beta chain was found in a study of cytomegalovirus exposure and HLA in healthy donors. Use of 60 Vbeta and 13 Jbeta primers characterized the PCR. Clones were sequenced by immunoSEQ multiplex PCR, and TCRdb holds only the in-frame ones, with some missing. Of 120,000 or so clones listed, roughly 17% are singletons. This clone appeared a few times. The antigen is unknown. Trimming removed 2 bases at V and 8 bases at J, with 10 bases between. The CDR3 is made up of 13 amino acids. Germline V gene lookup returns CDR1 MNHNS and CDR2 SASEGT. Study findings and constraints: TRBV6-2, TRBV6-3 and some other V segments were excluded as indistinguishable. Immune exposure was documented only through CMV serostatus.

What was sequenced was PBMCs. The clonotype comes from a female donor in good health and CMV-seropositive. The V and J genes are TRBV6-1 and TRBJ2-1, with D tentatively TRBD1 (5 bases). The CDR3 sequence: CASSEPGIYEQFF. CDR3 coding DNA: TGTGCCAGCAGTGAACCAGGGATCTATGAGCAGTTCTTC.